These T cell receptor beta chains were read from a single sample in a study of T-cell memory formation after mild COVID-19. Using its own MiXCR run on the 5' RACE reads, TCRdb lists one record per CDR3 protein. The top ten hold 21% of the sample, which has about 340,000 distinct CDR3 sequences, 20% to 25% seen once. Material for sequencing was PBMCs or a T cell subset sorted from them (not recorded which). Receptor source: a man aged 18 to 29 who had mild COVID-19 (a few samples of this study predate the infection). Cell type and time point are not known. The CDR3 runs from the conserved cysteine through the conserved F or W. The D gene is left open where the match is weak. Part of the rows lack a size; the others show once, few, many or a class for expanded clones.

v_gene,abundance,j_gene,d_gene,CDR3nt,CDR3aa
TRBV6-6,many,TRBJ1-1,.,TGTGCCAGCACAAGACAGGCCTACACTGAAGCTTTCTTT,CASTRQAYTEAFF
TRBV20-1,few,TRBJ2-3,TRBD1,TGCAGTGCTAGAGGACAGGGAACGAATACGCAGTATTTT,CSARGQGTNTQYF
TRBV5-1,many,TRBJ2-4,.,TGCGCCAGCAGCTTGGGATATCTACAGGATCTGTACTTC,CASSLGYLQDLYF
TRBV4-2,medium-sized,TRBJ2-5,TRBD2,TGTGCCAGCAGCCAAGGACTAGCTCAAGAGACCCAGTACTTC,CASSQGLAQETQYF
TRBV9,.,TRBJ2-6,.,TGTGCCAGCAGCGTAGAAACGGGGGTTGGGGCCAACGTCCTGACTTTC,CASSVETGVGANVLTF
TRBV12-5,many,TRBJ2-1,.,TGTGCTAGTGGTCTAGAGAGCTCCTACAATGAGCAGTTCTTC,CASGLESSYNEQFF
TRBV18,few,TRBJ1-1,.,TGTGCCAGCTCACAGGACCGATCGGAAGCTTTCTTT,CASSQDRSEAFF
TRBV5-6,many,TRBJ1-1,TRBD1,TGTGCCAGCAGCTCTACGACAGGGGGGGTGGCTGAAGCTTTCTTT,CASSSTTGGVAEAFF
TRBV5-1,.,TRBJ2-7,.,TGCGCCAGCAGCTTGGACGAGGGCTCCTACGAGCAGTACTTC,CASSLDEGSYEQYF
TRBV28,few,TRBJ2-1,TRBD2,TGTGCCACCACCCAACTAGCGGGGGGTGTCTACAATGAGCAGTTCTTC,CATTQLAGGVYNEQFF
TRBV15,.,TRBJ2-3,.,TGTGCCACCAGCAGAAGGGACTCTCTCTATGGCACAGATACGCAGTATTTT,CATSRRDSLYGTDTQYF
TRBV11-1,few,TRBJ2-2,.,TGTGCCAGCAAACCACGTCAGGGGACCGGGGAGCTGTTTTTT,CASKPRQGTGELFF
TRBV23-1,.,TRBJ2-2,.,TGCGCCAGCAAGCGCGCCGGGAAAACTTGCGGGGAGCTGTTTTTT,CASKRAGKTCGELFF
TRBV24-1,many,TRBJ2-1,.,TGTGCCACCAGTGGGTTTCTACACAATGAGCAGTTCTTC,CATSGFLHNEQFF
TRBV7-9,many,TRBJ2-4,TRBD2,TGTGCCAGCAGCTTTAGCGGGGCTGGGACCCCTTTCATTCAGTACTTC,CASSFSGAGTPFIQYF
TRBV20-1,.,TRBJ1-5,.,TGCAGTGCTAGAGTCAGGCGCAGCAATCAGCCCCAGCATTTT,CSARVRRSNQPQHF
TRBV6-5,.,TRBJ1-6,.,TGTGCCAGCAGTTACTCGGCACAGTTGTATAATTCACCCCTCCACTTT,CASSYSAQLYNSPLHF
TRBV7-2,few,TRBJ1-2,.,TGTGCCAGCCTGTGGACGGCGGAGGGCTATGGCTACACCTTC,CASLWTAEGYGYTF
TRBV29-1,.,TRBJ1-6,TRBD1,TGCAGCGTGAAGGACAGGGGCCATAATTCACCCCTCCACTTT,CSVKDRGHNSPLHF
TRBV7-8,many,TRBJ2-3,TRBD2,TGTGCCAGCAGCTTCGGGGGGAACACAGATACGCAGTATTTT,CASSFGGNTDTQYF
TRBV20-1,few,TRBJ1-2,.,TGCAGTGCTAGAGTAGGGAGTTATGGCTACACCTTC,CSARVGSYGYTF
TRBV4-1,many,TRBJ2-7,.,TGCGCCAGCAGCCAAGGCCGCTCCTACGAGCAGTACTTC,CASSQGRSYEQYF
TRBV6-5,.,TRBJ1-2,.,TGTGCCAGCAGTTACTCGTTCGGGTCATGGGGCTATGGCTACACCTTC,CASSYSFGSWGYGYTF
TRBV7-8,.,TRBJ1-1,.,TGTGCCAGCAGCCGGGTATCGGGACGTAGCACTGAAGCTTTCTTT,CASSRVSGRSTEAFF
TRBV4-3,.,TRBJ2-2,.,TGCGCCAGCAGCCAGACACCCAGGACGGCCGGGGAGCTGTTTTTT,CASSQTPRTAGELFF
TRBV9,.,TRBJ2-5,.,TGTGCCAGCAGCGTTGCCCGAACCCTTGGGGAGACCCAGTACTTC,CASSVARTLGETQYF
TRBV5-1,.,TRBJ2-3,.,TGCGCCAGCAGCGTGGGGATGGGCCCCACAGATACGCAGTATTTT,CASSVGMGPTDTQYF
TRBV28,few,TRBJ1-2,.,TGTGCCAGCAGTCCACCGGGACTTTATGGCTACACCTTC,CASSPPGLYGYTF
TRBV11-2,.,TRBJ2-2,TRBD1,TGTGCCAGCAGCCAAGCCAGAGGACAGGGGGTTTTAGAGCTGTTTTTT,CASSQARGQGVLELFF
TRBV7-9,.,TRBJ2-4,TRBD2,TGTGCCAGCAGCTTTTCCGGGGGGGCCTCCAAAAACATTCAGTACTTC,CASSFSGGASKNIQYF
TRBV4-2,.,TRBJ2-1,.,TGTGCCAGCAGCCAAGATCCGCAGGGAGGTGAGCAGTTCTTC,CASSQDPQGGEQFF
TRBV12-3/TRBV12-4,many,TRBJ1-1,.,TGTGCCAGCAGTTCATTGGCTGAAGCTTTCTTT,CASSSLAEAFF
TRBV4-1,few,TRBJ2-3,.,TGCGCCAGCAGCCAAGAGGTTCTTGGTAGCACAGATACGCAGTATTTT,CASSQEVLGSTDTQYF
TRBV7-2,.,TRBJ2-1,TRBD1,TGTGCCAGCAGAATAACCGGGACAGATTACAATGAGCAGTTCTTC,CASRITGTDYNEQFF
TRBV7-8,few,TRBJ1-1,.,TGTGCCAGCAGCTTAGGAGTTACGGGGCGGGAGGAGGCTTTCTTT,CASSLGVTGREEAFF
TRBV5-1,.,TRBJ1-6,.,TGCGCCAGCAGCTCCTCCTATAATTCACCCCTCCACTTT,CASSSSYNSPLHF
TRBV2,few,TRBJ2-4,.,TGTGCCAGCAGTGAACTGGCGGTAGCCAAAAACATTCAGTACTTC,CASSELAVAKNIQYF
TRBV18,.,TRBJ2-3,.,TGTGCCAGCTCACGCGATGTTGAAGATACGCAGTATTTT,CASSRDVEDTQYF
TRBV28,few,TRBJ2-3,.,TGTGCCAGCAGTGACGGCCTCACAGATACGCAGTATTTT,CASSDGLTDTQYF
TRBV5-1,few,TRBJ1-1,TRBD1,TGCGCCAGCACCCAAGGGGGCGTAGACACTGAAGCTTTCTTT,CASTQGGVDTEAFF
TRBV4-3,.,TRBJ1-1,TRBD1,TGCGCCAGCAGCAAATCGACAGGGGAGGACACTGAAGCTTTCTTT,CASSKSTGEDTEAFF
TRBV5-6,few,TRBJ2-2,.,TGTGCCAGCAGCGGAACAGGGAGTGAAAACACCGGGGAGCTGTTTTTT,CASSGTGSENTGELFF
TRBV20-1,.,TRBJ1-2,.,TGCAGTGCCACAGGGAACCCTAGCTATGGCTACACCTTC,CSATGNPSYGYTF
TRBV7-2,few,TRBJ2-1,.,TGTGCCAGCAGTACAGCGGAGAGCTCCTACAATGAGCAGTTCTTC,CASSTAESSYNEQFF
TRBV20-1,few,TRBJ2-3,TRBD2,TGCAGTGCCACTAGCGGGGGCGTCACAGATACGCAGTATTTT,CSATSGGVTDTQYF
TRBV6-6,.,TRBJ1-1,TRBD1,TGTGCCAGCAGTTACCAGGGGGCTTGGGAAGCTTTCTTT,CASSYQGAWEAFF
TRBV10-3,.,TRBJ1-3,.,TGTGCCATCAGTGAACTACACGGGGACACCATATATTTT,CAISELHGDTIYF
TRBV18,many,TRBJ2-6,TRBD1,TGTGCCAGCTCACGGGACAGCTCTGGGGCCAACGTCCTGACTTTC,CASSRDSSGANVLTF
TRBV7-9,few,TRBJ1-4,.,TGTGCCAGCAGCTTAAGCCAAAAACTGTTTTTT,CASSLSQKLFF
TRBV9,.,TRBJ1-5,.,TGTGCCAGCAGCGTAGAGGCAGATCAGCCCCAGCATTTT,CASSVEADQPQHF
TRBV11-2,.,TRBJ1-6,.,TGTGCCAGCAGCTTAAGTTGGGGAATTAATTCACCCCTCCACTTT,CASSLSWGINSPLHF
TRBV6-5,few,TRBJ2-7,TRBD1,TGTGCCAGCAGTCCCGATGGGACAGGGTCCTACGAGCAGTACTTC,CASSPDGTGSYEQYF
TRBV5-8,.,TRBJ2-1,.,TGTGCCAGCAGCTTGGTGGGATATAGTTTCGATGAGCAGTTCTTC,CASSLVGYSFDEQFF